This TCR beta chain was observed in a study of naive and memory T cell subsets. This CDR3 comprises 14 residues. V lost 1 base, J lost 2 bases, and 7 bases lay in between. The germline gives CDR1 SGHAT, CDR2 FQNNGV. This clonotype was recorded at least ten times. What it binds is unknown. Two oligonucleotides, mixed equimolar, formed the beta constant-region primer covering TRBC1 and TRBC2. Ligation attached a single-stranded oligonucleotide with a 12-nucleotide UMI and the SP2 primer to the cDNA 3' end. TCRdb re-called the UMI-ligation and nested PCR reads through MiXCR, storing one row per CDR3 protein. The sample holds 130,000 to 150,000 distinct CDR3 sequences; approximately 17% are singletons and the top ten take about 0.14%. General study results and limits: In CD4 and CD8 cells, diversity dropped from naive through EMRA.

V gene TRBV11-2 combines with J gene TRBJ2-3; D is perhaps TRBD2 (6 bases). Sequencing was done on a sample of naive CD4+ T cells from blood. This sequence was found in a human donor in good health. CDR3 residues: CASSLAGATDTQYF. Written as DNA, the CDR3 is TGTGCCAGCAGCTTAGCGGGAGCCACAGATACGCAGTATTTT.